Listed here is a single TCR beta chain. Per the germline V gene, CDR1 is KGHSH and CDR2 is LQKENI. CDR3 size: 14 residues. V shed 0 bases and J shed 3 bases, with 8 bases lying between them. The data originate from a study of technical replicates of blood from a few donors. Repertoires were generated with immunoSEQ multiplex PCR, while TCRdb's copy carries only in-frame clones and drops some. Of approximately 78,000 clones detected, about 95% appear once; the ten largest clones hold 0.24%. The receptor was isolated from a human donor in good health. The sample comprised T cells isolated from PBMCs. The chain uses TRBV18 and TRBJ2-5, with D possibly matching TRBD2 (5 bases). The CDR3 sequence is CASSPPSVEETQYF. The CDR3 DNA follows: TGTGCCAGCTCACCACCTAGCGTAGAAGAGACCCAGTACTTC.